The clone carrying this TCR beta chain was seen only a few times. The antigen remains undetermined. Germline-derived CDR1 and CDR2 are LGHNA and YNFKEQ. Losses at the gene ends were 4 bases for V and 9 bases for J; bases not matched to a gene: 9. This CDR3 is 14 amino acids long. The data were taken from a study of beta chain features in type 1 diabetes. The study, taken as a whole, reports: Sequencing from cDNA could over-represent high-TCR-expressing cells. PCR could preferentially amplify shorter templates, alike in patients and controls. Reduced insertions and increased deletions marked VDJ junctions in type 1 diabetes patients. Naive, central memory and Treg TCRB repertoires seemed to resemble each other more closely in patients than they did in healthy donors.

The entirety of the isolated RNA underwent reverse transcription, so expressed TCRB transcripts were sequenced. This table comes from immunoSEQ multiplex PCR, and its TCRdb copy is limited to in-frame clones, with some not included. The table shows some 330,000 clones, with around 10% occurring only once. This clonotype was sampled from a woman aged 30 to 39 in good health. The rearrangement joins TRBV4-2 to TRBJ2-1; 7 bases agree with TRBD2. The sample consisted of naive CD4+ T cells from blood. CDR3 loop: CASSRDYTPPEQFF. CDR3 DNA sequence: TGTGCCAGCAGCCGGGACTACACTCCGCCTGAGCAGTTCTTC.